This TCR beta chain appears in the sequencing data of a study of beta chain features in type 1 diabetes. Study-wide results and limits: TCRB CDR3 length was moderately but significantly reduced in all four CD4+ subsets of Type 1 diabetes patients.

CDR3 length equals 14 residues. Germline-derived CDR1 and CDR2 are SGHTA and FQGNSA. V shed 6 bases, J shed 7 bases, and the junction held 6 bases outside the gene matches. With respect to this clone: No antigen is known for it.

Reverse transcription of all isolated RNA meant that expressed TCRB transcripts were sequenced. Clones were read by immunoSEQ multiplex PCR, and TCRdb kept only the in-frame ones, dropping some. The table has some 190,000 clones, roughly 8% seen once. Material: central memory CD4+ T cells from blood. The clonotype comes from a man aged 18 to 30 with type 1 diabetes. This chain links TRBV7-2 with TRBJ2-1; 10 nucleotides line up with TRBD2. The CDR3 sequence is CASRPSGRGNEQFF. The CDR3 DNA reads as TGTGCCAGCAGACCTAGCGGGAGAGGTAATGAGCAGTTCTTC.